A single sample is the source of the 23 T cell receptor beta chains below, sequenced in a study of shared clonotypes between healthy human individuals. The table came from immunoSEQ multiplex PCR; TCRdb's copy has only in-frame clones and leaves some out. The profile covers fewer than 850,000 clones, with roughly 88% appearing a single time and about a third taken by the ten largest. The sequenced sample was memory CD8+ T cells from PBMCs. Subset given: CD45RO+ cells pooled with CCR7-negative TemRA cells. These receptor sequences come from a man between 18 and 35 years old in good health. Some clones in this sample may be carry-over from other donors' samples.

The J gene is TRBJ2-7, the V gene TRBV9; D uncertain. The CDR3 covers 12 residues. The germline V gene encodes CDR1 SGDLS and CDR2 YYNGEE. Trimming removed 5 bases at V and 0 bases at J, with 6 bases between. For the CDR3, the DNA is TGTGCCAGCAGTGACGACTCCTACGAGCAGTACTTC. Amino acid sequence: CASSDDSYEQYF.

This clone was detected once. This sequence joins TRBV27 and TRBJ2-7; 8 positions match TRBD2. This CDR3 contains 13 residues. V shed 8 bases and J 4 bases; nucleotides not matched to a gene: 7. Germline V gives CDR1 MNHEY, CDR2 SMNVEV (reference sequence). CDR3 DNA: TGTGCCAGCCGACTAGCGAGTAGGTACGAGCAGTACTTC. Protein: CASRLASRYEQYF.

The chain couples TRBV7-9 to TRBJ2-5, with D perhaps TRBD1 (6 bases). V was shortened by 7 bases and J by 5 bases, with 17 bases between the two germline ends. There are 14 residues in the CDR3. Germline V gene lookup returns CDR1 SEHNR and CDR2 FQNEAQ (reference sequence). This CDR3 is CASTKIQGSETQYF. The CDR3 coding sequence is TGTGCCAGCACCAAAATACAGGGATCGGAGACCCAGTACTTC.

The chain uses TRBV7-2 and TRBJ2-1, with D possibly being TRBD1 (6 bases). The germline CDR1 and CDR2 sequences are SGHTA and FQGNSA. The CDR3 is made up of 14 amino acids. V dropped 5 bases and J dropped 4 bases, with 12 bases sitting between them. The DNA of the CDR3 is TGTGCCAGCAGCCATCGGACAGCGTACAATGAGCAGTTCTTC. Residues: CASSHRTAYNEQFF.

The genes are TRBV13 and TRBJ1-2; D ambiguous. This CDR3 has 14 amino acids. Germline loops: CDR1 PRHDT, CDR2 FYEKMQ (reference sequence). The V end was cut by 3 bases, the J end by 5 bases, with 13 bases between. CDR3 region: CASSFSGPVYGYTF. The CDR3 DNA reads TGTGCCAGCAGCTTTTCCGGGCCCGTATATGGCTACACCTTC.

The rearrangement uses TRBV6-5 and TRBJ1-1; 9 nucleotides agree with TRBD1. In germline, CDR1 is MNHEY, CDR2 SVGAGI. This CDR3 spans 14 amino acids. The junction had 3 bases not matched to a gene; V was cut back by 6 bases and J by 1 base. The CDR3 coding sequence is TGTGCCAGCAGGCAGGGACAGGGGAACACTGAAGCTTTCTTT. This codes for CASRQGQGNTEAFF.

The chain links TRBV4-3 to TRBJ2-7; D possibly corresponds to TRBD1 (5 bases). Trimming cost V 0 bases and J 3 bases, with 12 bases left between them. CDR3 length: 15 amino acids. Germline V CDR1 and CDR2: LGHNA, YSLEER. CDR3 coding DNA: TGCGCCAGCAGCCAAGAAAGGGCGCAGGGCTACGAGCAGTACTTC. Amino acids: CASSQERAQGYEQYF.

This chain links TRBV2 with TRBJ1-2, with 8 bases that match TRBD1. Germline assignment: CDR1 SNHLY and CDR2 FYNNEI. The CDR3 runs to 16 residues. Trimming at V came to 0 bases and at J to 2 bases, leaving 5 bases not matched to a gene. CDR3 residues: CASSEAGTGSNYGYTF. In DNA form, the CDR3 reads TGTGCCAGCAGTGAAGCGGGGACAGGCTCAAACTATGGCTACACCTTC.

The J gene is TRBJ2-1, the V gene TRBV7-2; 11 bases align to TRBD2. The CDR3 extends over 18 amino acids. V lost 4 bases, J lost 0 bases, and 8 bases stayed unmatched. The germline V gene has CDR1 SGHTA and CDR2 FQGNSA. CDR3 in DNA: TGTGCCAGCAGCTCATATCCTAGCGGGAGGTTCTCCTACAATGAGCAGTTCTTC. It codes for CASSSYPSGRFSYNEQFF.

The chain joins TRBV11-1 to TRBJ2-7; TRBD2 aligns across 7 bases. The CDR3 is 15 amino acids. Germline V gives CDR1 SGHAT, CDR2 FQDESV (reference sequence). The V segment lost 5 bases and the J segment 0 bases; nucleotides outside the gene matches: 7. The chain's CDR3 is CASSPLLARSYEQYF. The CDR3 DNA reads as TGTGCCAGCAGCCCGTTACTAGCGCGCTCCTACGAGCAGTACTTC.

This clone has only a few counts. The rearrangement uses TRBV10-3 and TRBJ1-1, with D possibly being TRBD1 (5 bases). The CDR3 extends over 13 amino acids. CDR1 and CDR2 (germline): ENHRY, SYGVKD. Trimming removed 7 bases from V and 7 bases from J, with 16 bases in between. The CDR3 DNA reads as TGTGCCATCAACGACGGGGGAGCAGGTGAAGCTTTCTTT. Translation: CAINDGGAGEAFF.

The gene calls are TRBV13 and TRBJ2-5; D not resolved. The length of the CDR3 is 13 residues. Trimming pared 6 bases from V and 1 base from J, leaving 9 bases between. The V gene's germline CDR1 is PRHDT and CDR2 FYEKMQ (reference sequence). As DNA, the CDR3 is TGTGCCAGCAGGCCGACGGGCCAAGAGACCCAGTACTTC. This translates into CASRPTGQETQYF.

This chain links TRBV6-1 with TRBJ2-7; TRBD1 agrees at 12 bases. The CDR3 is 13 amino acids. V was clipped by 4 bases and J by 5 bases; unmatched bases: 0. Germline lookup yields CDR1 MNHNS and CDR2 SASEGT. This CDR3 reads CASSGDRGHEQYF. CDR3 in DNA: TGTGCCAGCAGTGGGGACAGGGGGCACGAGCAGTACTTC.

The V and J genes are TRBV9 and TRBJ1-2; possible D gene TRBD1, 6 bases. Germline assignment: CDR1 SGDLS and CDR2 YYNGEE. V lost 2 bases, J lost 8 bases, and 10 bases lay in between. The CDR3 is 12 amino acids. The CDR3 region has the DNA TGTGCCAGCAGCGTCTTGGGGGCCGGCTACACCTTC. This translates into CASSVLGAGYTF.

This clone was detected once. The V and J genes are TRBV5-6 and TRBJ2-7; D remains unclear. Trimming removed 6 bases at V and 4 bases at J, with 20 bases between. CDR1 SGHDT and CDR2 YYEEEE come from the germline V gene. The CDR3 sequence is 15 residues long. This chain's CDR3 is CASTPVGNMAYEQYF. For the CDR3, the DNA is TGTGCCAGCACCCCTGTGGGGAATATGGCATACGAGCAGTACTTC.

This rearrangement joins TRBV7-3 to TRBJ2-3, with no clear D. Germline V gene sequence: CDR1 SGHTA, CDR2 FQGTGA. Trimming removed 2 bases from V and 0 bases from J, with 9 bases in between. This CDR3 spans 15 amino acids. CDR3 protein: CASSLGGASTDTQYF. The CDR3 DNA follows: TGTGCCAGCAGCTTAGGCGGAGCTAGCACAGATACGCAGTATTTT.

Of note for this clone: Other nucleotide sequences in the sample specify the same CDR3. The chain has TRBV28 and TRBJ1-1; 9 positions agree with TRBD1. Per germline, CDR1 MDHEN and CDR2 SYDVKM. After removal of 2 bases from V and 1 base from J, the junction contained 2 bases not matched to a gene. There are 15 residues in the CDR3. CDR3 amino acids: CASSLDRGWNTEAFF. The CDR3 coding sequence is TGTGCCAGCAGTTTAGACAGGGGGTGGAACACTGAAGCTTTCTTT.

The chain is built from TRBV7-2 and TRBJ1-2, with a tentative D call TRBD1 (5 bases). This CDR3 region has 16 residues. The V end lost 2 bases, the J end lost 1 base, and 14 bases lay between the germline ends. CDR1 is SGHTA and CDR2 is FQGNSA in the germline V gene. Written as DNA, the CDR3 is TGTGCCAGCAGCTTATTCCCCGGGGGGTTTAACTATGGCTACACCTTC. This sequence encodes CASSLFPGGFNYGYTF.

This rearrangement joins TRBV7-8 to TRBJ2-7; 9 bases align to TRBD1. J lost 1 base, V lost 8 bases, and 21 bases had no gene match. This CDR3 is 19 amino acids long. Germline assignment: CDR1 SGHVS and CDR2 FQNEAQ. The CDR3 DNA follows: TGTGCCAGCCTAAACCGGACAGGGGCTGCTGGGGGTATGTCCTACGAGCAGTACTTC. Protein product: CASLNRTGAAGGMSYEQYF.

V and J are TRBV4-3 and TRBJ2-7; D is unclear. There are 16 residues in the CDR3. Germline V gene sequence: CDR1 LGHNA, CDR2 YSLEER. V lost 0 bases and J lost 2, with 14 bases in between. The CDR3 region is CASSQDLWQAAYEQYF. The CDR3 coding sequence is TGCGCCAGCAGCCAAGATCTTTGGCAGGCAGCCTACGAGCAGTACTTC.

The CDR3, as DNA: TGTGCCAGCAGTTTATTGGGACAAACCGAGCAGTACTTC. Protein product: CASSLLGQTEQYF. V and J are TRBV28 and TRBJ2-5; perhaps TRBD1 as D (6 bases). Gene TRBJ2-7 matches the end of the DNA better, so the J call may be wrong. The CDR3 spans 13 residues. Germline V gene data show CDR1 as MDHEN and CDR2 as SYDVKM.

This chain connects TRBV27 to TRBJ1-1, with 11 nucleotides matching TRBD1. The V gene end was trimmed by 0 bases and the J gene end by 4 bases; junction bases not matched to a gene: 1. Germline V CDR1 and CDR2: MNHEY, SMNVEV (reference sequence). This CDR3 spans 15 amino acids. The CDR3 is CASSLSGTGGTEAFF. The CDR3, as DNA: TGTGCCAGCAGTTTATCGGGGACAGGGGGCACTGAAGCTTTCTTT.

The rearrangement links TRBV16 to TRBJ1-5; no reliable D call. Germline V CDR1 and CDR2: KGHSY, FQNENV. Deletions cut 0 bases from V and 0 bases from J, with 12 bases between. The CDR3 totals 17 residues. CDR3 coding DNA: TGTGCCAGCAGCCAATCGATTTCCAGTTATAGCAATCAGCCCCAGCATTTT. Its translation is CASSQSISSYSNQPQHF.